This T cell receptor beta chain was retrieved from a study of blood T cell repertoires in COVID-19. Study as a whole: The study drew acute and convalescent COVID-19 samples from the United States, Italy and Spain. PBMCs, B-cell-depleted T cells, or T cells provided the cDNA or gDNA that made up the material.

In the authors' workflow: Researchers report that nucleated cell counts were estimated from reference gene primer amplification. Sequencing used immunoSEQ multiplex PCR; TCRdb keeps in-frame clones, though not all of them. That table furnishes V, J and clone size, whereas the DNA furnished D and trimming. The sample contains 150,000 to 190,000 clones, around four fifths of which appear only once. This CDR3 is 16 amino acids long. CDR1 and CDR2 from the germline V gene are LGHNA and YSLEER. Deletions cut 0 bases from V and 1 base from J, with 10 bases between. This clonotype was obtained from a woman of 80 years or more with acute or convalescent COVID-19. The source material was peripheral blood. V and J are TRBV4-3 and TRBJ1-5; D is unclear. The CDR3 sequence: CASSQDWWQSNQPQHF. In nucleotides, the CDR3 is TGCGCCAGCAGCCAAGATTGGTGGCAGAGCAATCAGCCCCAGCATTTT.